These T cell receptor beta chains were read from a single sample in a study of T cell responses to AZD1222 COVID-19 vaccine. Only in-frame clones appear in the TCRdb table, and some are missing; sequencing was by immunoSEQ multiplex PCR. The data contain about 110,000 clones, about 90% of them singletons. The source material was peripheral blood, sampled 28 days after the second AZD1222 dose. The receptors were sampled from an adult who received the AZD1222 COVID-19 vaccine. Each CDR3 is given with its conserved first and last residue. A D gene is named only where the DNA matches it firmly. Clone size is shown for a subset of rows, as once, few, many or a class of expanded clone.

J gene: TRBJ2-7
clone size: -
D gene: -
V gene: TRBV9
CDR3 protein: CASSVGGVSYEQYF
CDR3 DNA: TGTGCCAGCAGCGTAGGCGGGGTAAGCTACGAGCAGTACTTC

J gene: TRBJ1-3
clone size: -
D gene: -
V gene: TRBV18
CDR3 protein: CASSPPGSSGNTIYF
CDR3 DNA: TGTGCCAGCTCACCACCGGGGAGCTCTGGAAACACCATATATTTT

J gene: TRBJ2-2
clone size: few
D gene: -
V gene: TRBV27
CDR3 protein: CASRGRPANTGELFF
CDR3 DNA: TGTGCCAGCAGGGGGCGGCCAGCGAACACCGGGGAGCTGTTTTTT

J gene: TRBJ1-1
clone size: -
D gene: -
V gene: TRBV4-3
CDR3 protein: CASSQVRETEAFF
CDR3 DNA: TGCGCCAGCAGCCAAGTTCGAGAAACTGAAGCTTTCTTT

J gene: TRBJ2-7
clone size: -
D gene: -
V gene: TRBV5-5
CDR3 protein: CASSSPGHRSYEQYF
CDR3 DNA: TGTGCCAGCAGCTCGCCGGGACATCGCTCCTACGAGCAGTACTTC

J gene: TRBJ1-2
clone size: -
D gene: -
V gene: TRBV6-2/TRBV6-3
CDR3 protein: CASSFDWGYTF
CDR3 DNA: TGTGCCAGCAGCTTTGATTGGGGCTACACCTTC

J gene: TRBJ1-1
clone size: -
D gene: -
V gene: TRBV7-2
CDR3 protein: CASSLGYSGATEAFF
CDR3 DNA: TGTGCCAGCAGCTTAGGGTATTCAGGGGCAACTGAAGCTTTCTTT

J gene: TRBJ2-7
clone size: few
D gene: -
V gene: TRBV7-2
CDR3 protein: CASSLVGSYPSEQYF
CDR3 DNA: TGTGCCAGCAGCTTAGTAGGCTCCTACCCTTCCGAGCAGTACTTC

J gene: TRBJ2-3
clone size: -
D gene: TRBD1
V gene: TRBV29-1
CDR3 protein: CSAGQGLNTQYF
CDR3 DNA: TGCAGCGCCGGACAGGGGTTGAATACGCAGTATTTT

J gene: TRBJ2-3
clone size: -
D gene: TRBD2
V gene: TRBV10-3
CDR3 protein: CAIRGGGTTDTQYF
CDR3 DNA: TGTGCCATCAGGGGCGGGGGGACGACAGATACGCAGTATTTT

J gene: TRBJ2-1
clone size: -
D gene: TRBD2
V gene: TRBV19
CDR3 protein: CASSIRLAVSSYNEQFF
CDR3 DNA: TGTGCCAGTAGTATTAGGCTAGCGGTGAGCTCCTACAATGAGCAGTTCTTC